Shown below are 21 T cell receptor beta chains from a single sample sequenced in a study of post-analysis software for immune sequencing data. Study-wide points: A few TRBV segments (TRBV5-6, TRBV5-1 and TRBV20-1 among them) occurred more frequently in patients than in controls.

Researchers reported that TCR beta cDNA libraries carried unique molecular identifiers. TCRdb ran MiXCR on the PCR reads and lists one entry per CDR3 protein. The repertoire holds 650,000 to 900,000 distinct CDR3 sequences, with around 46% as singletons. These receptors are not linked to any known antigen. Specimen: blood. The receptors were gathered from a girl aged 10-17 years with multiple sclerosis.

The rearrangement uses TRBV12-3 or TRBV12-4 and TRBJ1-1; a weak D match, TRBD1 (5 bases). Trimming removed 2 bases from V and 7 bases from J, with 11 bases in between. This CDR3 has 13 residues. CDR3: CASSLPGRIEAFF. CDR3 nucleotide sequence: TGTGCCAGCAGTTTACCAGGGAGAATTGAAGCTTTCTTT.

CDR3 amino acids: CASSPSLRDNTEAFF. CDR3 DNA sequence: TGCGCCAGCAGCCCATCCCTAAGGGACAACACTGAAGCTTTCTTT. The V call is TRBV4-3, the J call TRBJ1-1; D is possibly TRBD1 (5 bases). Germline V gene sequence: CDR1 LGHNA, CDR2 YSLEER. V was trimmed by 4 bases and J by 2 bases, leaving 14 bases between them. CDR3 length equals 15 residues.

CDR3 protein: CASSPRTSGFSYNEQFF. The CDR3 DNA follows: TGCGCCAGCAGCCCTAGGACTAGCGGTTTCTCCTACAATGAGCAGTTCTTC. This chain connects TRBV5-1 to TRBJ2-1; 10 bases are shared with TRBD2. V lost 4 bases, J lost 0 bases, and 7 bases stayed unmatched. The V gene's germline CDR1 is SGHRS and CDR2 YFSETQ. CDR3 length: 17 amino acids.

The V and J genes are TRBV11-2 and TRBJ2-7; D is undetermined. The V gene's germline CDR1 is SGHAT and CDR2 FQNNGV. The V gene lost 5 bases and the J gene lost 2 bases, with 19 bases spanning the gap. The CDR3 loop spans 16 amino acids. DNA of the CDR3: TGTGCCAGCAGCGAATATGTACCGGCGGCGGCCTACGAGCAGTACTTC. It yields the protein CASSEYVPAAAYEQYF.

The sample holds a few counts of this clonotype. The chain couples TRBV27 to TRBJ1-1, with 7 bases that match TRBD1. In germline, CDR1 is MNHEY, CDR2 SMNVEV (reference sequence). CDR3 length: 15 amino acids. J gave up 5 bases and V 6 bases, and 12 bases lay outside the gene matches. The CDR3 sequence is CASRPETGAPTEAFF. The CDR3 DNA sequence: TGTGCCAGCAGGCCAGAAACAGGGGCCCCGACTGAAGCTTTCTTT.

The chain carries TRBV9 and TRBJ1-1; a possible D gene is TRBD1 (5 bases). Per germline, CDR1 SGDLS and CDR2 YYNGEE. The CDR3 loop spans 14 amino acids. Trimming left V 0 bases short and J 0 bases short, with 6 bases between. The CDR3 DNA sequence: TGTGCCAGCAGCGTAGGACAGATGAACACTGAAGCTTTCTTT. Translating gives CASSVGQMNTEAFF.

This clonotype has only a few counts. CDR3 in DNA: TGTGCCAGCAGCTTAGATGTTTCTCACATAGATACGCAGTATTTT. Its protein is CASSLDVSHIDTQYF. The chain uses TRBV7-6 and TRBJ2-3; D ambiguous. CDR1 and CDR2 (germline): SGHVS, FNYEAQ. Trimming took off 1 base at V and 5 bases at J, with 13 bases between the two ends. CDR3 length: 15 residues.

This clonotype was detected only a few times. The CDR3 spells CASSQEGTSGSNEQFF. CDR3 bases: TGCGCCAGCAGCCAAGAGGGGACTAGCGGGAGTAATGAGCAGTTCTTC. This chain joins TRBV4-1 and TRBJ2-1, with TRBD2 matching 14 bases. The V gene end was trimmed by 0 bases and the J gene end by 7 bases; junction bases not matched to a gene: 2. CDR3 length equals 16 residues. Germline values: CDR1 MGHRA, CDR2 YSYEKL.

The sample holds one count of this clonotype. V usage is TRBV7-8 and J usage is TRBJ2-3, with TRBD1 matching over 11 bases. The junction had 9 bases not matched to a gene; V was cut back by 5 bases and J by 8 bases. Germline CDR1 and CDR2: SGHVS and FQNEAQ. The CDR3 has 15 amino acids. The CDR3 spells CASSPGQGAVGTQYF. DNA of the CDR3: TGTGCCAGCAGCCCCGGACAGGGGGCCGTCGGTACGCAGTATTTT.

This clonotype came up once. The V call is TRBV5-1, the J call TRBJ2-1, with D possibly being TRBD2 (6 bases). From germline, CDR1 is SGHRS and CDR2 YFSETQ. The germline V and J ends were trimmed by 7 bases and 2 bases, with 19 bases remaining between them. CDR3 length: 16 residues. CDR3 nucleotide sequence: TGCGCCAGCCTTGATGGGAGGAAAGGAGCCTACAATGAGCAGTTCTTC. Amino acid sequence: CASLDGRKGAYNEQFF.

This clonotype was recorded at least ten times. This chain links TRBV6-1 with TRBJ2-5, with unresolved D. The germline CDR1 and CDR2 sequences are MNHNS and SASEGT. This CDR3 region has 11 residues. Trimming removed 3 bases from V and 1 base from J, with 0 bases in between. The CDR3 DNA is TGTGCCAGCAGTGACCAAGAGACCCAGTACTTC. Translating it yields CASSDQETQYF.

V gene TRBV30 combines with J gene TRBJ2-7, with 7 bases identical to TRBD1. The CDR3 has 12 amino acids. The J segment lost 2 bases and the V segment lost 3 bases, leaving 1 base of the junction unmatched. Germline CDR1 and CDR2: GTSNPN and SVGIG (reference sequence). The CDR3 loop is CAWRTGPYEQYF. The CDR3 DNA reads TGTGCCTGGAGGACAGGGCCCTACGAGCAGTACTTC. Full variable domain (remainder filled in from reference TRBV30 and TRBJ2-7): SQTIHQWPATLVQPVGSPLSLECTVEGTSNPNLYWYRQAAGRGLQLLFYSVGIGQISSEVPQNLSASRPQDRQFILSSKKLLLSDSGFYLCAWRTGPYEQYFGPGTRLTVT.

Only a few counts were recorded for this clonotype. The chain links TRBV27 to TRBJ2-1; TRBD1 matches 7 bases. The CDR3 has 14 amino acids. Losses at the gene ends were 5 bases for V and 12 bases for J; bases not matched to a gene: 13. Germline V gene sequence: CDR1 MNHEY, CDR2 SMNVEV (reference sequence). The CDR3 sequence is CASSPTLDREGQFF. The CDR3 DNA sequence: TGTGCCAGCAGTCCCACTCTCGACAGGGAAGGGCAGTTCTTC.

This chain links TRBV20-1 with TRBJ2-1, with 9 positions matching TRBD1. V lost 7 bases to trimming and J lost 8 bases; unmatched junction nucleotides: 6. Germline CDR1 and CDR2: DFQATT and SNEGSKA (reference sequence). There are 12 residues in the CDR3. As DNA, the CDR3 is TGCAGTGAGAGGGACAGGGCCCATGAGCAGTTCTTC. Translation gives CSERDRAHEQFF.

The CDR3 nucleotides are TGTGCCAGCAGCCCGCACAGAGAGACCCAGTACTTC. Its protein product is CASSPHRETQYF. The chain has TRBV11-2 and TRBJ2-7, with no clear D. The last part of the DNA fits TRBJ2-5 better; the J call may be wrong. The CDR3 is 12 amino acids. Germline V gene sequence: CDR1 SGHAT, CDR2 FQNNGV.

As concerns this clonotype: The junction shows a germline mismatch at one end, possibly a read error. CDR3 sequence reads: CAGSSGLAGGHRTDTQYF. The CDR3 nucleotides read TGTGCCGGCAGCTCCGGACTAGCGGGAGGCCACCGCACAGATACGCAGTATTTT. The rearrangement uses TRBV28 and TRBJ2-3; 14 positions match TRBD2. The V gene's germline CDR1 is MDHEN and CDR2 SYDVKM. The CDR3 runs to 18 residues.

Only a few counts were recorded for this clonotype. The chain links TRBV28 to TRBJ2-7; the match to TRBD2 covers 11 bases. The germline V gene has CDR1 MDHEN and CDR2 SYDVKM. CDR3 length: 17 amino acids. Losses at the gene ends were 4 bases for V and 3 bases for J; bases not matched to a gene: 11. The CDR3 reads CASSSDVKGLADYEQYF. The CDR3 region has the DNA TGTGCCAGCAGTTCGGACGTGAAGGGACTAGCGGACTACGAGCAGTACTTC. Looking up the rest from reference TRBV28 and TRBJ2-7 gives the full variable domain: DVKVTQSSRYLVKRTGEKVFLECVQDMDHENMFWYRQDPGLGLRLIYFSYDVKMKEKGDIPEGYSVSREKKERFSLILESASTNQTSMYLCASSSDVKGLADYEQYFGPGTRLTVT.

The chain links TRBV6-5 to TRBJ2-1, with 9 bases identical to TRBD2. J gave up 8 bases and V 5 bases, and 13 bases lay outside the gene matches. Germline CDR1 and CDR2: MNHEY and SVGAGI. The CDR3 covers 16 residues. The CDR3 spells CASSRAGGLLGHEQFF. CDR3 DNA sequence: TGTGCCAGCAGTAGGGCGGGAGGGCTCCTTGGTCATGAGCAGTTCTTC.

In this sample, this clonotype turned up a few times. The chain is built from TRBV6-6 and TRBJ1-2; a possible D gene is TRBD1 (5 bases). CDR1 is MNHNY and CDR2 is SVGAGI in the germline V gene (reference sequence). The CDR3 consists of 12 residues. V was cut by 7 bases and J by 8 bases, with 14 bases left in between. DNA for the CDR3: TGTGCCAGCATGCAGGGACTTGTCGGCTACACCTTC. It specifies CASMQGLVGYTF.

This clonotype was counted a few times. The chain carries TRBV4-1 and TRBJ2-7, with 11 bases matching TRBD2. Germline CDR1 is MGHRA and CDR2 is YSYEKL. V was pared by 2 bases and J by 5 bases, with 5 bases of the junction left unmatched. This CDR3 is 15 amino acids long. The CDR3 DNA is TGCGCCAGCAGCCAACAGCTAGCGGGAGGTCACGAGCAGTACTTC. Protein: CASSQQLAGGHEQYF.

The CDR3 DNA sequence: TGTGCCAGCAGCCAAGGTCAGGCCGTCGAGCAGTACTTC. Protein sequence: CASSQGQAVEQYF. The chain has TRBV3-1 and TRBJ2-7; no definite D call. V dropped 1 base and J dropped 6 bases, with 10 bases sitting between them. Germline V gene sequence: CDR1 LGHDT, CDR2 YNNKEL (reference sequence). The CDR3 spans 13 residues.